Described below is a single TCR beta chain sequence and its context. This clone was seen once. What this receptor recognizes is not known. Base qualities are not at hand, and no much larger clone is one base apart. From the cysteine up to the phenylalanine, the CDR3 has a length of 15 residues. Of all the DNA, just the CDR3 is kept, 45 bases in frame from base 1. CDR1 and CDR2, looked up from the germline V gene, are SGHTA and FQGNSA. The V and J ends are trimmed by 3 bases and 2 bases, leaving 10 bases between them. The CDR3 regions of human TCRbeta chains were analyzed by immunosequencing. As for the authors' bioinformatics: Repertoire TCRs were matched against a reference library of SARS-CoV-2-specific TCRs generated with the MIRA antigen-specificity platform. Breadth meant the fraction of unique TCRs that were SARS-CoV-2-associated, whereas depth meant the fraction of total T cells that were SARS-CoV-2-associated. Using the MIRA data, each spike-specific TCR was mapped to the spike region that the TCR reacts to and placed in a CD4 or CD8 class. Log10-transformed breadth and depth values were compared by one-way ANOVA with Sidak's multiple comparisons tests. TCRdb re-hosts the immuneACCESS table, in-frame sequences only. Its copies lack some clones; in the studies checked, an unresolved V gene accounts for under half of them, and the cause for the rest is not known. The V and J calls and clone size are taken from that table; D and trimming were inferred from the DNA. The sample table records 95,000 to 100,000 clones; about 86% of these occur just once. Around 1.5% of the sample goes to the ten largest clones.

The data belong to a study of T cell responses to AZD1222 COVID-19 vaccine (dated by TCRdb to the early 2020s). For the study in its entirety: AZD1222 recipients with second doses at about 4 weeks or about 12 weeks were pooled, because spike-specific TCR depth and breadth did not differ between schedules. TCR sequencing was performed for about 250 trial participants, of whom about 200 were given two doses of AZD1222 and approximately 25 were given two doses of MenACWY control vaccine. Trial participants were enrolled into age subgroups of 18-55, 56-69 and 70-plus years, which contained about 150, 27 and 61 TCR-sequenced participants, respectively. Findings and caveats that apply to the study as a whole: After two AZD1222 doses, spike-specific TCR breadth and depth were significantly higher than at day 0 and than in MenACWY recipients. The whole spike protein was spanned by vaccine-associated CD4 TCRs, and dominant responses were seen in regions 160-218 and 743-854. Most participants were white British and females outnumbered males, and the authors suggested that clonal diversity may have been underestimated. Reportedly, almost half of the unique spike-specific TCRs recognized epitopes lying outside the regions that are mutated in the B.1.351 and B.1.1.7 variants. No day 14 peak-response samples were available, so repertoires were characterized only after the peak T cell response. The 56-69-year group was small, and its depth increase did not reach significance, likely because of low power. Only a handful of AZD1222 recipients were SARS-CoV-2 seropositive at baseline, limiting conclusions about previously exposed vaccinees.

The label giving this sample's time point can be read as: baseline before first vaccination. The vaccinee samples were drawn from two UK trials, COV001 and COV002, one of which was a single-blind randomized controlled phase 2/3 trial testing AZD1222 (ChAdOx1 nCoV-19) in healthy adults. For TCRbeta chain sequencing, PBMC samples were collected from trial participants at day 0 and at day 28 after the second dose. The TCR originated in an adult in good health. This chain is built from TRBV7-2 and TRBJ1-4; tentative D gene TRBD1, with 6 bases matching. Sequences were derived from peripheral blood, sampled on day 0 of AZD1222 vaccination. The DNA is as follows: TGTGCCAGCAGCTTCCGCCAGGGGACTAATGAAAAACTGTTTTTT. The resulting protein is CASSFRQGTNEKLFF.